These 27 T cell receptor beta chains originate from one sample sequenced in a study of shared clonotypes between healthy human individuals. Libraries were prepared by immunoSEQ multiplex PCR; TCRdb keeps only in-frame clonotypes and omits some of them. The sample comprises roughly 2.2 million clones, roughly 90% of which are singletons, and about 0.41% rests with the top ten. The sample was naive CD4+ T cells from PBMCs. Subset meaning: CD45RA+ positively selected. Receptor source: a young man in good health. Some clones in this sample may be carry-over from other donors' samples.

This clone was seen only once. The J gene is TRBJ2-5, the V gene TRBV11-1; 10 bases line up with TRBD1. Gene TRBJ2-7 matches the end of the DNA better, so the J call may be wrong. Germline V gene sequence: CDR1 SGHAT, CDR2 FQDESV (reference sequence). This CDR3 has 15 residues. The chain's CDR3 is CASSLGDRGPYEQYF. CDR3 nucleotides: TGTGCCAGCAGCTTAGGGGACAGGGGCCCCTACGAGCAGTACTTC.

The chain carries TRBV30 and TRBJ2-1; 13 positions match TRBD2. The V gene's germline CDR1 is GTSNPN and CDR2 SVGIG (reference sequence). V lost 3 bases, J lost 0 bases, and 8 bases stayed unmatched. The CDR3 spans 18 residues. The CDR3 reads CAWSPGLAGFNSYNEQFF. In DNA form, the CDR3 reads TGTGCCTGGAGCCCGGGACTAGCGGGATTCAACTCCTACAATGAGCAGTTCTTC.

J is TRBJ1-5 and V is TRBV6-1, with 8 bases fitting TRBD1. CDR3 length: 15 residues. CDR1 and CDR2 (germline): MNHNS, SASEGT. J gave up 6 bases and V 5 bases, and 9 bases lay outside the gene matches. CDR3 protein: CASSSTGGVGQPQHF. The CDR3 DNA reads TGTGCCAGCAGTTCCACAGGGGGTGTGGGTCAGCCCCAGCATTTT.

In its sample, this clone was seen once. The gene calls are TRBV7-9 and TRBJ2-5; D not resolved. The CDR3 is made up of 13 amino acids. Germline V lookup: CDR1 SEHNR, CDR2 FQNEAQ (reference sequence). V was cut by 6 bases and J by 2 bases, with 10 bases left in between. The CDR3 spells CASRHRTQETQYF. The CDR3 region has the DNA TGTGCCAGCAGACACCGGACGCAAGAGACCCAGTACTTC.

The V and J genes are TRBV5-1 and TRBJ2-3, with a weak D call TRBD2 (6 bases). This CDR3 has 17 residues. Trimming left V 4 bases short and J 5 bases short, with 23 bases between. Per the germline V gene, CDR1 is SGHRS and CDR2 is YFSETQ. The CDR3, as DNA: TGCGCCAGCAGCCCAAAACTAGCCGCAGAGATCAAAGATACGCAGTATTTT. It encodes CASSPKLAAEIKDTQYF.

The rearrangement joins TRBV28 to TRBJ1-1; D unclear. Trimming shortened V by 1 base and J by 7 bases, and 13 bases separated the two germline ends. This CDR3 has 14 residues. The germline V gene encodes CDR1 MDHEN and CDR2 SYDVKM. The CDR3 region has the DNA TGTGCCAGCAGTTTATCACCCCGGGAGGGTGAAGCTTTCTTT. This translates into CASSLSPREGEAFF.

This chain connects TRBV28 to TRBJ2-1, with a tentative D call TRBD2 (6 bases). The CDR3 sequence is 17 residues long. The V gene lost 3 bases and the J gene lost 3 bases, with 18 bases spanning the gap. The germline CDR1 and CDR2 sequences are MDHEN and SYDVKM. The CDR3 protein is CASSLGLGLQFYNEQFF. CDR3 sequence (DNA): TGTGCCAGCAGTTTGGGTCTCGGACTACAATTCTACAATGAGCAGTTCTTC.

This chain links TRBV7-9 with TRBJ1-2; D gene unclear. Per germline, CDR1 SEHNR and CDR2 FQNEAQ (reference sequence). Trimming stripped 4 bases from V and 8 bases from J, with 17 bases between. CDR3 length: 14 amino acids. The CDR3: CASSSPARRLGYTF. DNA of the CDR3: TGTGCCAGCAGCTCGCCCGCAAGGCGGTTAGGCTACACCTTC.

In nucleotides, the CDR3 is TGTGCCAGAACCCTAGCGGGAAGCCTTTACAATGAGCAGTTCTTC. Amino acid sequence: CARTLAGSLYNEQFF. The chain couples TRBV14 to TRBJ2-1; 9 nucleotides agree with TRBD2. This CDR3 is built from 15 residues. The trim removed 9 bases at V and 4 bases at J, leaving 10 bases unmatched. Germline V gene sequence: CDR1 SGHDN, CDR2 FVKESK. The entire variable domain, with the rest obtained from reference TRBV14 and TRBJ2-1, is as follows: EAGVTQFPSHSVIEKGQTVTLRCDPISGHDNLYWYRRVMGKEIKFLLHFVKESKQDESGMPNNRFLAERTGGTYSTLKVQPAELEDSGVYFCARTLAGSLYNEQFFGPGTRLTVL.

This clone showed up just once. This sample also contains other DNA sequences that code for the same CDR3. The genes are TRBV7-2 and TRBJ2-7, with TRBD2 matching over 12 bases. Germline V gives CDR1 SGHTA, CDR2 FQGNSA. This CDR3 spans 15 amino acids. J gave up 2 bases and V 1 base, and 0 bases lay outside the gene matches. The CDR3 spells CASSLGLAGAYEQYF. The CDR3 DNA reads as TGTGCCAGCAGCTTAGGACTAGCGGGGGCCTACGAGCAGTACTTC.

The V call is TRBV25-1, the J call TRBJ1-1; unclear D gene. CDR1 and CDR2 (germline): MGHDK, SYGVNS. The ends were cut back, 2 bases at V and 5 bases at J, with 12 bases in the middle. CDR3 length equals 14 residues. The CDR3 DNA sequence: TGTGCCAGCAGTGAAAGCCCCCTGGGGACTGAAGCTTTCTTT. It translates to CASSESPLGTEAFF. Supplemented by reference TRBV25-1 and TRBJ1-1, the full variable domain reads EADIYQTPRYLVIGTGKKITLECSQTMGHDKMYWYQQDPGMELHLIHYSYGVNSTEKGDLSSESTVSRIRTEHFPLTLESARPSHTSQYLCASSESPLGTEAFFGQGTRLTVV.

The V call is TRBV28, the J call TRBJ1-5; 8 bases fit TRBD1. V was pared by 4 bases and J by 8 bases, with 13 bases of the junction left unmatched. This CDR3 is built from 16 residues. Germline lookup yields CDR1 MDHEN and CDR2 SYDVKM. CDR3 nucleotides: TGTGCCAGCAGTTCACCGACAGGGGATAGAGGTGAGCCCCAGCATTTT. Amino acids: CASSSPTGDRGEPQHF.

This clone is a singleton in its sample. This rearrangement joins TRBV7-3 to TRBJ1-6; D possibly corresponds to TRBD1 (5 bases). V shed 4 bases and J shed 7 bases, with 8 bases lying between them. The CDR3 totals 13 residues. Germline-derived CDR1 and CDR2 are SGHTA and FQGTGA. The CDR3 nucleotides are TGTGCCAGCAGCTCAGACAGCAATTCACCCCTCCACTTT. Translating gives CASSSDSNSPLHF.

The rearrangement joins TRBV28 to TRBJ1-5; 9 bases match TRBD1. The ends lost 4 bases at V and 5 bases at J; junction bases unmatched: 6. Germline CDR1 reads MDHEN; CDR2 reads SYDVKM. The CDR3 totals 15 residues. CDR3 in amino acids: CASSSGTGFYQPQHF. DNA of the CDR3: TGTGCCAGCAGTTCCGGGACAGGGTTCTATCAGCCCCAGCATTTT.

V is TRBV7-9 and J is TRBJ2-3; D perhaps matches TRBD2 (5 bases). The CDR3 sequence is 13 residues long. Germline V lookup: CDR1 SEHNR, CDR2 FQNEAQ (reference sequence). CDR3 DNA: TGTGCACTAGGGCAGACTAGCACAGATACGCAGTATTTT. It codes for CALGQTSTDTQYF.

V usage is TRBV5-4 and J usage is TRBJ2-1; 12 bases map to TRBD2. V shed 0 bases, J shed 1 base, and the junction held 5 bases outside the gene matches. The CDR3 has 18 amino acids. Germline V gene data show CDR1 as SGHNT and CDR2 as YYREEE (reference sequence). CDR3 region: CASSLGLAGGISYNEQFF. CDR3 nucleotide sequence: TGTGCCAGCAGCTTGGGCCTAGCGGGAGGGATATCCTACAATGAGCAGTTCTTC.

The V call is TRBV30, the J call TRBJ2-1; 9 bases match TRBD2. The V gene end was trimmed by 3 bases and the J gene end by 8 bases; junction bases not matched to a gene: 8. Germline CDR1 and CDR2: GTSNPN and SVGIG (reference sequence). The CDR3 length is 14 residues. CDR3 nucleotide sequence: TGTGCCTGGAGCGGTGGCGGGAGGGCCGATGAGCAGTTCTTC. Translation gives CAWSGGGRADEQFF.

The chain links TRBV30 to TRBJ2-7, with TRBD2 matching 7 bases. The CDR3 totals 16 residues. Germline values: CDR1 GTSNPN, CDR2 SVGIG (reference sequence). The V and J ends lost 2 bases and 4 bases, in that order; junction bases with no gene match: 14. As DNA, the CDR3 is TGTGCCTGGAGTCCTTGGGGGGGGGACCAGACTTACGAGCAGTACTTC. Protein product: CAWSPWGGDQTYEQYF.

The rearrangement uses TRBV9 and TRBJ2-7, with D possibly matching TRBD1 (5 bases). Germline CDR1 and CDR2: SGDLS and YYNGEE. This CDR3 contains 15 residues. Between the trimmed V and J ends, which lost 1 base and 8 bases, there was a span of 19 bases. The CDR3 spells CASSVIADRGGKQYF. The CDR3 DNA is TGTGCCAGCAGCGTAATTGCTGATAGGGGCGGTAAGCAGTACTTC.

This chain joins TRBV25-1 and TRBJ2-7; 8 bases fit TRBD2. Germline values: CDR1 MGHDK, CDR2 SYGVNS. The CDR3 spans 15 residues. Losses at the gene ends were 5 bases for V and 1 base for J; bases not matched to a gene: 7. CDR3 nucleotide sequence: TGTGCCAGCAGTTTGTCCGGGACTAGATCCTACGAGCAGTACTTC. The encoded protein is CASSLSGTRSYEQYF.

J is TRBJ1-5 and V is TRBV6-1; D not resolved. V was shortened by 4 bases and J by 5 bases, with 9 bases between the two germline ends. Germline V gene lookup returns CDR1 MNHNS and CDR2 SASEGT. The CDR3 length is 13 residues. The CDR3, as DNA: TGTGCCAGCAGTGGCGAGGGCTATCAGCCCCAGCATTTT. It is translated as CASSGEGYQPQHF.

The chain carries TRBV30 and TRBJ2-1, with no clear D. Germline-derived CDR1 and CDR2 are GTSNPN and SVGIG (reference sequence). With 4 bases removed from V and 0 bases from J, the gap between germline ends came to 10 bases. The CDR3 contains 14 residues. The CDR3 here is CAWIPDGSYNEQFF. In nucleotides, the CDR3 is TGTGCCTGGATCCCGGACGGCTCCTACAATGAGCAGTTCTTC.

This chain connects TRBV11-2 to TRBJ2-1, with D possibly matching TRBD2 (5 bases). The CDR3 length is 12 residues. Trimming took 0 bases from V and 14 from J, leaving 11 bases between them. Germline V CDR1 and CDR2: SGHAT, FQNNGV. Written as DNA, the CDR3 is TGTGCCAGCAGCTTAGATCGGGGTGGTGAGTTCTTC. Translating it yields CASSLDRGGEFF. The complete variable domain, with remaining parts taken from reference TRBV11-2 and TRBJ2-1, reads EAGVAQSPRYKIIEKRQSVAFWCNPISGHATLYWYQQILGQGPKLLIQFQNNGVVDDSQLPKDRFSAERLKGVDSTLKIQPAKLEDSAVYLCASSLDRGGEFFGPGTRLTVL.

The V call is TRBV6-1, the J call TRBJ1-4; 10 nucleotides align to TRBD1. Germline values: CDR1 MNHNS, CDR2 SASEGT. This CDR3 has 18 residues. V was clipped by 3 bases and J by 3 bases; unmatched bases: 10. The CDR3 loop is CASSDIGSTGGPNEKLFF. CDR3 bases: TGTGCCAGCAGTGATATAGGCTCGACAGGGGGCCCTAATGAAAAACTGTTTTTT.

This chain uses TRBV7-9 with TRBJ1-2, with D possibly TRBD1 on 5 matching bases. The V and J ends lost 5 bases and 5 bases respectively, with 15 bases between them. Germline V gene data show CDR1 as SEHNR and CDR2 as FQNEAQ (reference sequence). This CDR3 spans 14 amino acids. Here the CDR3 DNA reads TGTGCCAGCAGCACGGGGAGGACACTATATGGCTACACCTTC. Its translation is CASSTGRTLYGYTF.

V is TRBV20-1 and J is TRBJ2-7; TRBD1 might be the D (5 bases). Germline V gene sequence: CDR1 DFQATT, CDR2 SNEGSKA (reference sequence). Trimming removed 3 bases from V and 10 bases from J, with 13 bases in between. This CDR3 region has 11 residues. The CDR3 here is CSASGATFQYF. The CDR3 bases are TGCAGTGCTAGTGGGGCTACCTTTCAGTACTTC.

The chain recombines TRBV7-3 with TRBJ2-1; 11 bases map to TRBD2. With V trimmed by 5 bases and J by 0 bases, 21 bases remained unmatched. Looked up from germline, CDR1 is SGHTA and CDR2 is FQGTGA. The CDR3 spans 22 residues. The CDR3 spells CASSLYATGTSGSLSSYNEQFF. The CDR3 coding sequence is TGTGCCAGCAGCCTCTACGCCACCGGGACTAGCGGTTCCTTGAGCTCCTACAATGAGCAGTTCTTC. Variable domain in full (rest from reference TRBV7-3 and TRBJ2-1): GAGVSQTPSNKVTEKGKYVELRCDPISGHTALYWYRQSLGQGPEFLIYFQGTGAADDSGLPNDRFFAVRPEGSVSTLKIQRTERGDSAVYLCASSLYATGTSGSLSSYNEQFFGPGTRLTVL.